What follows describes a single T cell receptor beta chain. The antigen remains unidentified. The data derive from a study of OX40 agonist ivuxolimab in advanced cancers. Here immunoSEQ multiplex PCR was the method, and the copy in TCRdb shows in-frame clones only, minus some. Found here are around 12,000 clones, roughly 84% of them singletons; the top ten hold around 45%. V gave up 1 base and J gave up 3 bases, with 9 bases separating them. CDR3 length: 15 residues. Germline CDR1 reads SGHAT; CDR2 reads FQNNGV. Study findings and constraints: In the 0.1 to 3.0 mg/kg range, CD4+ and CD8+ blood T cells had expanded clonally by week 6.

The chain links TRBV11-2 to TRBJ1-4; D gene ambiguous. The TCR sequence derives from an adult with an advanced solid tumor such as melanoma, head and neck, liver or kidney cancer. This specimen was CD4+ or CD8+ T cells sorted from blood, taken in a trial of the OX40 agonist ivuxolimab. DNA for the CDR3: TGTGCCAGCAGCTTAGCTCCCGTGCCTAATGAAAAACTGTTTTTT. Amino acid sequence: CASSLAPVPNEKLFF.